This TCR beta chain originates from a study of T cell repertoires in cytomegalovirus infection. Regarding the study as a whole: Frequencies of public TCR beta families were cumulated, and this identified carriers of CMV plus the relevant HLA.

TCRdb re-called the reads through MiXCR, storing one row per CDR3 protein. Of hundreds of thousands of distinct CDR3 sequences listed, 30% to 35% are singletons. The CDR3 is 16 amino acids. Germline V gene lookup returns CDR1 MNHEY and CDR2 SVGEGT. The J segment lost 6 bases and the V segment lost 7 bases, leaving 16 bases of the junction unmatched. Comment on this clonotype: The antigen is undetermined.

The chain has TRBV6-2 or TRBV6-3 and TRBJ2-3; TRBD2 matches 7 bases. The material sequenced was cultured PBMCs, taken from culture after CMV antigen stimulation. This sequence originates from a human donor in good health (CMV status not recorded). Some clones in this sample may be carry-over from other donors' samples. This chain's CDR3 is CASKTPGGPSQDTQYF. CDR3 nucleotides: TGTGCCAGCAAAACCCCGGGGGGTCCTTCTCAGGATACGCAGTATTTT.